The next 26 T cell receptor beta chains were all read from a single sample in a study of Graves' ophthalmopathy and Graves' hyperthyroidism. From RNA, the CDR3 regions of TCR beta chains were amplified and sequenced. HTBI primers primed a first-round RT-PCR, and a second-round multiplex PCR followed. TCRdb re-analysed the multiplex PCR reads in MiXCR, keeping a single row per CDR3 protein. The sample has about 400,000 distinct CDR3 sequences, approximately 20% seen once. The sample consisted of peripheral blood. The receptor set was obtained from a woman under 30 with Graves' ophthalmopathy.

Ten or more counts support this clonotype. The J gene is TRBJ1-5, the V gene TRBV12-3 or TRBV12-4, with TRBD1 matching 8 bases. The CDR3 length is 14 residues. After removal of 6 bases from V and 3 bases from J, the junction contained 4 bases not matched to a gene. The CDR3 loop is CASRFQGANQPQHF. The CDR3 bases are TGTGCCAGCAGATTTCAGGGGGCCAATCAGCCCCAGCATTTT.

Many counts were recorded for this clonotype. The rearrangement joins TRBV6-4 to TRBJ1-1; D gene unclear. With 1 base removed from V and 1 base from J, the gap between germline ends came to 7 bases. The CDR3 runs 14 residues. CDR1 MRHNA and CDR2 SNTAGT come from the germline V gene. The CDR3 DNA sequence: TGTGCCAGCAGTGACTTCTCAAGGAACACTGAAGCTTTCTTT. The encoded protein is CASSDFSRNTEAFF.

This clonotype was observed many times. The rearrangement joins TRBV20-1 to TRBJ2-5, with D possibly matching TRBD2 (6 bases). CDR3 length: 15 residues. V lost 5 bases to trimming and J lost 2 bases, with 18 bases between them. Germline CDR1 is DFQATT and CDR2 is SNEGSKA (reference sequence). CDR3 region: CSAAGPEVGQETQYF. The CDR3 nucleotides are TGCAGTGCTGCGGGACCGGAGGTTGGTCAAGAGACCCAGTACTTC.

This clonotype was observed at least ten times. The genes are TRBV5-1 and TRBJ1-1, with D possibly TRBD1 on 5 matching bases. The CDR3 loop spans 12 amino acids. From germline, CDR1 is SGHRS and CDR2 YFSETQ. V shed 7 bases and J shed 4 bases, with 11 bases lying between them. This chain's CDR3 is CASGGLGTEAFF. The DNA of the CDR3 is TGCGCCAGCGGGGGGTTGGGCACTGAAGCTTTCTTT. Based on the CDR3 plus reference TRBV5-1 and TRBJ1-1, the full variable domain is KAGVTQTPRYLIKTRGQQVTLSCSPISGHRSVSWYQQTPGQGLQFLFEYFSETQRNKGNFPGRFSGRQFSNSRSEMNVSTLELGDSALYLCASGGLGTEAFFGQGTRLTVV.

The sample holds many counts of this clonotype. The chain links TRBV28 to TRBJ1-2; D is ambiguous. CDR1 is MDHEN, CDR2 SYDVKM, per germline. The length of the CDR3 is 12 residues. V was trimmed by 5 bases and J by 8 bases, leaving 12 bases between them. The CDR3 DNA reads as TGTGCCAGCAGTCCCTATTCGGGGGGCTACACCTTC. The encoded protein is CASSPYSGGYTF.

The table lists this clonotype with a few counts. The chain employs TRBV4-1 and TRBJ2-7; no firm D call. The CDR3 runs to 13 residues. Trimming cost V 0 bases and J 4 bases, with 7 bases left between them. The germline V gene has CDR1 MGHRA and CDR2 YSYEKL. The chain's CDR3 is CASSQEAGYEQYF. CDR3 in DNA: TGCGCCAGCAGCCAAGAAGCTGGGTACGAGCAGTACTTC.

This clonotype was recorded many times. The chain employs TRBV6-1 and TRBJ1-5; D unclear. The CDR3 is 13 residues long. The germline CDR1 and CDR2 sequences are MNHNS and SASEGT. Trimming cost V 10 bases and J 0 bases, with 10 bases left between them. The CDR3 bases are TGTGCCACCTCATCGACTAGCAATCAGCCCCAGCATTTT. It translates to CATSSTSNQPQHF.

This clonotype was counted at least ten times. The chain couples TRBV11-2 to TRBJ1-1; 9 bases line up with TRBD1. The CDR3 contains 15 residues. The V and J ends lost 3 bases and 5 bases, in that order; junction bases with no gene match: 7. Germline CDR1 and CDR2: SGHAT and FQNNGV. CDR3 sequence: CASSLAGTGITEAFF. The DNA for the CDR3 is TGTGCCAGCAGCTTGGCCGGGACAGGGATTACTGAAGCTTTCTTT.

This clonotype was seen many times. The chain has TRBV27 and TRBJ2-5; D may be TRBD2 (7 bases). The CDR3 runs 17 residues. CDR1 and CDR2 from the germline V gene are MNHEY and SMNVEV (reference sequence). Trimming removed 6 bases at V and 1 base at J, with 21 bases between. CDR3 residues: CASSPLSTGGIQETQYF. The CDR3 bases are TGTGCCAGCAGCCCATTATCCACGGGGGGCATCCAAGAGACCCAGTACTTC.

This clonotype was recorded many times. The V gene is TRBV2, the J gene TRBJ2-5; D gene unclear. Per the germline V gene, CDR1 is SNHLY and CDR2 is FYNNEI. Trimming left V 11 bases short and J 2 bases short, with 9 bases between. The CDR3 contains 11 residues. The CDR3, as DNA: TGTGCCGGTGGAGCGCAAGAGACCCAGTACTTC. This encodes CAGGAQETQYF.

This clonotype has at least ten counts. The chain links TRBV11-1 to TRBJ2-7; 8 nucleotides agree with TRBD2. The V gene's germline CDR1 is SGHAT and CDR2 FQDESV (reference sequence). The CDR3 sequence is 14 residues long. V shed 5 bases, J shed 7 bases, and the junction held 10 bases outside the gene matches. The CDR3 DNA reads TGTGCCAGCAGCCCAGGACTAGCCCGAAGGGAGCAGTACTTC. The encoded protein is CASSPGLARREQYF.

This clonotype showed up many times. The genes are TRBV28 and TRBJ1-2, with unresolved D. The CDR3 covers 12 residues. Trimming removed 5 bases from V and 8 bases from J, with 12 bases in between. CDR1 and CDR2 from the germline V gene are MDHEN and SYDVKM. CDR3 region: CASSEGSRGYTF. The DNA for the CDR3 is TGTGCCAGCAGTGAGGGAAGTAGGGGCTACACCTTC.

This clonotype has at least ten counts. The junction departs from germline at one end; a sequencing error may be responsible. The chain links TRBV6-2 or TRBV6-3 to TRBJ1-1, with D unclear. The V gene's germline CDR1 is MNHEY and CDR2 SVGEGT. CDR3 length equals 13 residues. The CDR3 loop is CASSYGGRPEALF. The DNA for the CDR3 is TGTGCCAGCAGTTACGGCGGTCGGCCTGAAGCTCTCTTT.

This clonotype was observed at least ten times. An end of the junction does not agree with germline; a read error may underlie this. The V gene is TRBV6-1, the J gene TRBJ1-3; D call uncertain. The CDR3 loop spans 14 amino acids. From germline, CDR1 is MNHNS and CDR2 SASEGT. Here the CDR3 DNA reads TGTGCCAGCGGTGACCTCTCCTCTGGAAACACCATATATTTT. This encodes CASGDLSSGNTIYF.

This clonotype has more than one count but fewer than ten. The chain carries TRBV7-8 and TRBJ1-3; D not certain. CDR1 and CDR2 from the germline V gene are SGHVS and FQNEAQ. Trimming stripped 6 bases from V and 0 bases from J, with 9 bases between. This CDR3 comprises 14 residues. CDR3 in amino acids: CASSSLVSGNTIYF. DNA of the CDR3: TGTGCCAGCAGTTCCCTAGTCTCTGGAAACACCATATATTTT.

In this sample, this clonotype turned up many times. V and J are TRBV7-2 and TRBJ2-7; 13 bases fit TRBD2. The length of the CDR3 is 16 residues. Germline V gene lookup returns CDR1 SGHTA and CDR2 FQGNSA. With 3 bases clipped from V and 4 bases from J, the junction kept 6 bases outside the gene matches. Written as DNA, the CDR3 is TGTGCCAGCAGCTTTGGACTAGCGGGGGCGGCATACGAGCAGTACTTC. Its protein product is CASSFGLAGAAYEQYF.

This clonotype was seen more than once but under ten times. The rearrangement joins TRBV4-1 to TRBJ1-1; D remains unclear. CDR1 MGHRA and CDR2 YSYEKL come from the germline V gene. The CDR3 has 16 amino acids. V was pared by 1 base and J by 3 bases, with 15 bases between. Here the CDR3 reads CASSQALSLGDTEAFF. The CDR3, as DNA: TGCGCCAGCAGCCAAGCACTCTCCCTTGGAGACACTGAAGCTTTCTTT.

This chain connects TRBV11-2 to TRBJ2-5, with unresolved D. V was trimmed by 0 bases and J by 1 base, leaving 6 bases between them. The CDR3 totals 14 residues. CDR1 and CDR2 from the germline V gene are SGHAT and FQNNGV. The CDR3 protein is CASSLDGVQETQYF. DNA of the CDR3: TGTGCCAGCAGCTTAGATGGTGTCCAAGAGACCCAGTACTTC.

This clonotype occurred many times. The genes are TRBV6-1 and TRBJ2-2; 8 bases map to TRBD2. CDR1 and CDR2 from the germline V gene are MNHNS and SASEGT. The CDR3 loop spans 14 amino acids. V gave up 8 bases and J gave up 4 bases; unmatched junction bases: 6. CDR3 in amino acids: CASVNSGGTGELFF. The CDR3 DNA reads as TGTGCCAGCGTGAACAGCGGGGGCACCGGGGAGCTGTTTTTT.

This clonotype was recorded many times. The CDR3 bases are TGTGCCAGCAGCCCTTGGGCTAGCGGGGCCTACGAGCAGTACTTC. It yields the protein CASSPWASGAYEQYF. The rearrangement links TRBV7-2 to TRBJ2-7; TRBD2 matches at 9 bases. The CDR3 totals 15 residues. V lost 5 bases to trimming and J lost 2 bases; unmatched junction nucleotides: 7. Germline V CDR1 and CDR2: SGHTA, FQGNSA.

There are many counts of this clonotype. The chain joins TRBV7-8 to TRBJ2-7; D assignment may be TRBD1 or TRBD2 (6 bases each). The V end lost 2 bases, the J end lost 2 bases, and 13 bases lay between the germline ends. CDR3 length: 15 residues. Germline CDR1 reads SGHVS; CDR2 reads FQNEAQ. CDR3 DNA: TGTGCCAGCAGCTTAAGGAGGGGGACTCCCTACGAGCAGTACTTC. As protein: CASSLRRGTPYEQYF.

Ten or more counts support this clonotype. The genes are TRBV2 and TRBJ1-5, with D possibly matching TRBD1 (6 bases). Germline V gene sequence: CDR1 SNHLY, CDR2 FYNNEI. The CDR3 extends over 15 amino acids. Trimming took off 7 bases at V and 0 bases at J, with 13 bases between the two ends. CDR3 in DNA: TGTGCCAGCAAGGGGGGGATCAATAGCAATCAGCCCCAGCATTTT. It codes for CASKGGINSNQPQHF.

This clonotype showed up many times. This chain joins TRBV7-8 and TRBJ2-5; possibly TRBD2 for D (6 bases). V lost 2 bases and J 2 bases, leaving 6 bases between the germline ends. CDR1 and CDR2 from the germline V gene are SGHVS and FQNEAQ. This CDR3 region has 13 residues. The CDR3 coding sequence is TGTGCCAGCAGCTTACTAGCGCAAGAGACCCAGTACTTC. This codes for CASSLLAQETQYF.

At least ten counts were recorded for this clonotype. The chain links TRBV19 to TRBJ1-1; 9 bases agree with TRBD1. There are 16 residues in the CDR3. With 5 bases clipped from V and 0 bases from J, the junction kept 7 bases outside the gene matches. The germline V gene encodes CDR1 LNHDA and CDR2 SQIVND (reference sequence). The CDR3 DNA is TGTGCCAGTAGTCGTCGGACAGGGGAAATGAACACTGAAGCTTTCTTT. It specifies CASSRRTGEMNTEAFF.

The V and J genes are TRBV29-1 and TRBJ1-1, with D possibly being TRBD1 (6 bases). Trimming pared 4 bases from V and 5 bases from J, leaving 11 bases between. Germline-derived CDR1 and CDR2 are SQVTM and ANQGSEA. The CDR3 contains 12 residues. CDR3: CSVGTGQTEAFF. DNA of the CDR3: TGCAGCGTTGGGACCGGACAGACTGAAGCTTTCTTT.

In its sample, this clonotype was seen many times. The chain combines TRBV4-1 with TRBJ2-7, with TRBD2 identical over 10 bases. The V and J ends lost 0 bases and 2 bases, in that order; junction bases with no gene match: 13. Germline CDR1 and CDR2: MGHRA and YSYEKL. The CDR3 runs to 19 residues. For the CDR3, the DNA is TGCGCCAGCAGCCAAGATCGGGCTAGCGGGAGAATCGGGACCTACGAGCAGTACTTC. This encodes CASSQDRASGRIGTYEQYF.